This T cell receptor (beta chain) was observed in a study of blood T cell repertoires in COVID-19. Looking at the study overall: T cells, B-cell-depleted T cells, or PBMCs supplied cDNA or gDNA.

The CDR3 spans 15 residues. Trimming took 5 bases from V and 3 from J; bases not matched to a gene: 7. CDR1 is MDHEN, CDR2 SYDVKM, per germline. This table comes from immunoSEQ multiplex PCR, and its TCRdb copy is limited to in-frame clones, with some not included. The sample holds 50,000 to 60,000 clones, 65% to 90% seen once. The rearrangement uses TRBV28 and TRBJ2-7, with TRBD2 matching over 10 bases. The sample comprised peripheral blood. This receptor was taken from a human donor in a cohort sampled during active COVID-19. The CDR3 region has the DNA TGTGCCAGCAGTCCGAGCGGGAGGGCCCTCTACGAGCAGTACTTC. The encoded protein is CASSPSGRALYEQYF.